The T cell receptor beta chain described here comes from a study of blood T cell repertoires in COVID-19. Study in general: Samples taken during acute and convalescent COVID-19 were collected in the United States, Italy and Spain. T cells, B-cell-depleted T cells, or PBMCs provided the cDNA or gDNA that served as material.

This CDR3 contains 14 residues. Germline trimming cut 5 bases from V and 9 bases from J; bases unmatched to any gene: 7. From germline, CDR1 is SGHTA and CDR2 FQGNSA. Original handling: Cell counts per sample came from amplifying reference gene primers. The table came from immunoSEQ multiplex PCR; TCRdb's copy has only in-frame clones and leaves some out. V and J calls plus clone size are reproduced from that table; the DNA served to infer D and trimming. The repertoire holds almost 250,000 clones, roughly nine tenths seen once, with about 1.7% in the top ten. The clonotype was recovered from a woman aged 60 to 75 who had recovered from COVID-19. This chain joins TRBV7-2 and TRBJ2-1; TRBD1 aligns across 10 bases. Sequenced: peripheral blood. CDR3 loop: CASSLTGGWGEQFF. CDR3 DNA sequence: TGTGCCAGCAGCCTGACAGGGGGCTGGGGTGAGCAGTTCTTC.